The clone carrying this T cell receptor beta chain was found many times. Moderate-to-severe activity, CAS ≥3, NOSPECS ≥4 and a duration under 3 months were seen in donors with ophthalmopathy. This record belongs to a study of Graves' ophthalmopathy and Graves' hyperthyroidism. As the template, RNA transcripts were used to amplify TCR beta CDR3 regions. Investigators did first-round RT-PCR with HTBI primers, then second-round multiplex PCR. TCRdb re-analysed the multiplex PCR reads in MiXCR, keeping a single row per CDR3 protein. The sample carries around 170,000 distinct CDR3 sequences, 30% to 45% recorded once. This TCR came from a woman between 35 and 50 years old with Graves' ophthalmopathy. The sequenced sample consisted of peripheral blood.

The CDR3 DNA sequence: TGCGCCAGCAGCCTCCGGACACAATCCTACGAGCAGTACTTC. Its translation: CASSLRTQSYEQYF. The chain recombines TRBV5-1 with TRBJ2-7; the D gene is possibly TRBD1 (5 bases). Germline CDR1 SGHRS, CDR2 YFSETQ. This CDR3 has 14 amino acids. The ends were cut back, 4 bases at V and 1 base at J, with 12 bases in the middle.